The sequence of this T cell receptor beta chain was determined in a study of shared clonotypes between healthy human individuals (dated by TCRdb to between 2020 and 2021). About the full investigation: The cohort included three men and a couple of women between 18 and 49 years of age. For each donor, three plates each were used for CD4 naive and CD4 memory, two plates were used for CD8 naive, and one plate was used for CD8 memory. To increase sequencing depth and limit assay-specific biases, TCR repertoire library preparation and sequencing were carried out by different laboratories using diverse techniques. To estimate repertoire size and how much clonotypes are shared between individuals, the study performed deep sequencing of blood TCR repertoires from five healthy adults. Per donor, leukapheresis produced somewhere between about 0.85 and 10 billion PBMCs.

The donors were healthy, HIV-negative adults who had no recently reported acute infections or vaccinations. Every donor was a Caucasian adult residing in Nashville, Tennessee, USA. CD4+ T cells were enriched through magnetic negative selection, after which naive cells were positively selected on CD45RA and the remaining negative fraction served as the memory subset. Blood was obtained by leukapheresis, after which PBMCs were separated by Ficoll-Histopaque density gradient centrifugation and cryopreserved in liquid nitrogen vapor phase. Analytical flow cytometry was used to check the purity and quantity of every magnetically sorted T cell population. From each sorted fraction, genomic DNA was isolated and quantified by UV absorbance on a Nanodrop 2000c. Using the deep immunoSEQ assay, TCR CDR3 regions were amplified from genomic DNA by multiplex PCR. Extracted genomic DNA from each cell subset was spread evenly across all wells of several immunoSEQ 96-well plates, with each plate serving as a replicate. For sorted subsets, each replicate PCR was loaded with 200 ng genomic DNA, equivalent to 25,000 to 35,000 T cell genomes. Purified libraries were measured with a Qubit 3.0 fluorometer, size-checked on a Bioanalyzer 2100, and measured again with the KAPA Library Quantification kit. Every immunoSEQ 96-well plate was sequenced on a separate single-read 150-cycle Illumina NextSeq 550 flow cell. The original methods were these. Because the immunoSEQ output included only junctional sequences and no quality scores, the filtering could not be the same as the filtering used for full-length reads. To assign V/J genes and CDR3, sequences were annotated using PyIR, a Python wrapper for IgBLAST v1.9, with IMGT germline references. Reads were filtered out if the reads had weak V/J assignments (E-value above 1e-6), no CDR3, stop codons, out-of-frame junctions, or ambiguous translated residues. A V3J clonotype was defined by an identical inferred V gene, J gene, and CDR3 amino acid sequence. The percentage overlap between two repertoires was calculated by dividing the number of shared unique clonotypes by the size of the smaller repertoire. Richness of each repertoire was evaluated using RTK rarefaction, the Chao1 estimator, and Recon v2.1 estimates of unobserved clonotypes. OLGA was used to compute generation probabilities for all TCRbeta clonotypes that the gDNA method yielded from a few donors. TCRdb took this table from immuneACCESS and kept in-frame rearrangements with V and J called. Such tables lack part of the clones; where checked against another copy, unresolved V genes explain under half of the gap, and the rest is unexplained. V and J calls and clone size follow that table, whereas D and trimming were derived from the DNA. The sample table shows over 1.4 million clones, and roughly 96% are seen once. Together, the top ten hold over 1% of the sample.

The full study reports these points: Compared with non-shared clonotypes, clonotypes shared by all four sorted-subset donors had higher generation probabilities. Rarefaction of sorted-subset datasets indicated incomplete sequencing despite the large sequencing depth. Sharing across a handful of donors was observed for 5% to 6.5% of naive CD4, 3% to 3.5% of naive CD8, 2% to 2.5% of memory CD4, and over 0.3% of memory CD8 clonotypes. Because the study included only a small number of donors, the genetic and exposure-history diversity represented was limited. Pairwise subsampling led to the expectation that sequencing depth would affect the degree of clonotype sharing among donors. Naive subsets generally had larger estimated clonotype richness than memory subsets did. Sampling was restricted to blood, and TCR repertoires in tissue are likely to differ from TCR repertoires in blood.

As to this clone: What antigen it recognizes has not been identified. Per-base quality was not reported, and no clone a single base away is much larger than it.

The TCR comes from a man younger than 45 in good health. Sequenced sample: naive CD4+ T cells sorted from blood. The sample's cell subset or site label is to be understood as: CD45RA+ positively selected.

CDR3 sequence: CASSRRTGGLEQYF. Read as DNA, the sequence is TGTGCCAGCAGTCGGAGGACAGGGGGCCTCGAGCAGTACTTC. The V and J segments used are TRBV2 and TRBJ2-7, and TRBD1 matches 11 of the central bases. The CDR3 covers 14 residues, taking in both the cysteine and the phenylalanine. Solely the CDR3 DNA is kept, with 42 bases framed from the first base. The germline V gene specifies SNHLY as CDR1 and FYNNEI as CDR2. Ends trimmed: V by 5 bases, J by 6 bases; bases unmatched to a gene: 6.